The 12 T cell receptor beta chains below were found in one sample sequenced in a study of blood T cell repertoires in COVID-19. Profiled with immunoSEQ multiplex PCR; TCRdb holds only in-frame clones, not every one. Of approximately 190,000 clones in the sample, roughly 84% were seen once. The material sequenced was peripheral blood. Every receptor here comes from a woman in her 40s who had recovered from COVID-19.

This clone was detected a few times. The chain employs TRBV4-1 and TRBJ2-7, with 7 bases that match TRBD2. Germline V gene sequence: CDR1 MGHRA, CDR2 YSYEKL. V shed 0 bases, J shed 0 bases, and the junction held 2 bases outside the gene matches. The CDR3 consists of 15 residues. CDR3 DNA: TGCGCCAGCAGCCAAGATGGCGGGAGCTCCTACGAGCAGTACTTC. This translates into CASSQDGGSSYEQYF.

As for this clone: The same CDR3 arises from other DNA sequences in this sample as well. J is TRBJ1-2 and V is TRBV5-1; 7 bases line up with TRBD1. There are 13 residues in the CDR3. J was trimmed by 8 bases and V by 0 bases; bases with no gene match: 4. CDR1 and CDR2 (germline): SGHRS, YFSETQ. CDR3 sequence reads: CASSLGQGGGYTF. CDR3 sequence (DNA): TGCGCCAGCAGCTTGGGACAGGGTGGAGGCTACACCTTC.

The CDR3: CASSPGGRASYEQYF. The CDR3 DNA follows: TGTGCCAGCAGCCCTGGCGGGAGGGCGTCCTACGAGCAGTACTTC. The chain joins TRBV5-4 to TRBJ2-7, with 9 positions matching TRBD2. CDR3 size: 15 residues. V lost 4 bases and J lost 1; bases outside the gene matches: 6. Germline V lookup: CDR1 SGHNT, CDR2 YYREEE (reference sequence).

The rearrangement links TRBV6-1 to TRBJ1-5; D might be TRBD1 (6 bases). The CDR3 extends over 15 amino acids. Germline CDR1 is MNHNS and CDR2 is SASEGT. Trimming took off 1 base at V and 9 bases at J, with 16 bases between the two ends. The CDR3 nucleotides read TGTGCCAGCAGTGAAGGTCCAGGGGCGGGGGCGCCCCAGCATTTT. Translating it yields CASSEGPGAGAPQHF.

This clone was counted between two and nine times. The V call is TRBV6-5, the J call TRBJ1-1; perhaps TRBD1 as D (5 bases). Germline V gene sequence: CDR1 MNHEY, CDR2 SVGAGI. CDR3 size: 15 residues. Between the trimmed V and J ends, which lost 2 bases and 0 bases, there was a span of 10 bases. The CDR3 nucleotides read TGTGCCAGCAGTTACCGGTCCAGGGTGAACACTGAAGCTTTCTTT. Encoded protein: CASSYRSRVNTEAFF.

The chain is built from TRBV14 and TRBJ2-5; D unresolved. V was cut by 1 base and J by 1 base, with 13 bases left in between. Germline V lookup: CDR1 SGHDN, CDR2 FVKESK. This CDR3 region has 16 residues. DNA of the CDR3: TGTGCCAGCAGCCAAGTTGGGCCCGGAATCCAAGAGACCCAGTACTTC. It specifies CASSQVGPGIQETQYF.

The chain carries TRBV9 and TRBJ2-6, with 7 positions matching TRBD2. The CDR3 sequence is 16 residues long. The germline gives CDR1 SGDLS, CDR2 YYNGEE. V lost 4 bases and J lost 2; bases outside the gene matches: 6. CDR3 nucleotide sequence: TGTGCCAGCAGCCCCCCCCGGGGGGCTGGGGCCAACGTCCTGACTTTC. It codes for CASSPPRGAGANVLTF.

The CDR3 spells CASSLARQGLYNEQFF. The CDR3 nucleotides read TGTGCCAGCAGCTTGGCTAGACAGGGGCTCTACAATGAGCAGTTCTTC. The J gene is TRBJ2-1, the V gene TRBV5-6; 8 positions match TRBD1. The V segment lost 0 bases and the J segment 3 bases; nucleotides outside the gene matches: 5. Germline values: CDR1 SGHDT, CDR2 YYEEEE. The CDR3 totals 16 residues.

The chain joins TRBV27 to TRBJ1-1; 7 bases match TRBD1. The CDR3 covers 12 residues. Germline V gene lookup returns CDR1 MNHEY and CDR2 SMNVEV (reference sequence). The junction had 9 bases not matched to a gene; V was cut back by 8 bases and J by 9 bases. The CDR3 DNA sequence: TGTGCCAGCCAAACACAGGGGCGGAAAGCTTTCTTT. Translation gives CASQTQGRKAFF.

The chain has TRBV19 and TRBJ1-3, with a tentative D call TRBD1 (5 bases). V lost 6 bases and J 2 bases, leaving 14 bases between the germline ends. Per germline, CDR1 LNHDA and CDR2 SQIVND (reference sequence). This CDR3 has 15 amino acids. CDR3 sequence reads: CASSPGGAAGNTIYF. CDR3 sequence (DNA): TGTGCCAGTAGCCCTGGTGGGGCAGCTGGAAACACCATATATTTT.

The rearrangement links TRBV29-1 to TRBJ2-1; 7 bases agree with TRBD2. The CDR3 contains 17 residues. Germline trimming cut 3 bases from V and 0 bases from J; bases unmatched to any gene: 11. Germline V lookup: CDR1 SQVTM, CDR2 ANQGSEA. The DNA for the CDR3 is TGCAGCGTTGACCGATGGGCGGCTAGCGGCTCCTACAATGAGCAGTTCTTC. Its translation: CSVDRWAASGSYNEQFF.

This chain joins TRBV28 and TRBJ1-6; maybe TRBD1 (5 bases). Germline CDR1 and CDR2: MDHEN and SYDVKM. V lost 6 bases, J lost 7 bases, and 13 bases lay in between. This CDR3 has 14 amino acids. CDR3 in DNA: TGTGCCAGCAGGCCGGGGGGGGAAAATTCACCCCTCCACTTT. As protein: CASRPGGENSPLHF.